This T cell receptor beta chain was recovered during a study of blood T cell repertoires in COVID-19. Across the whole study: T cells, B-cell-depleted T cells, or PBMCs provided the cDNA or gDNA that served as material.

CDR3 size: 14 residues. Germline V gene lookup returns CDR1 LNHDA and CDR2 SQIVND (reference sequence). Trimming at V came to 5 bases and at J to 6 bases, leaving 8 bases not matched to a gene. Profiled with immunoSEQ multiplex PCR; TCRdb holds only in-frame clones, not every one. The sample consists of 140,000 to 150,000 clones, roughly 80% of them appearing once. Sequencing was carried out using peripheral blood. This TCR came from a man aged 45-65 years with acute or convalescent COVID-19. V gene TRBV19 combines with J gene TRBJ1-2; 8 nucleotides agree with TRBD1. The chain's CDR3 is CASSSWTGRDGYTF. As DNA, the CDR3 is TGTGCCAGTAGTTCTTGGACAGGGAGAGATGGCTACACCTTC.